The clone carrying this T cell receptor (beta chain) was seen a few times. The antigen remains undetermined. Germline values: CDR1 SGHTA, CDR2 FQGNSA. The CDR3 has 15 amino acids. V was pared by 6 bases and J by 5 bases, with 8 bases of the junction left unmatched. This sample was taken from a study of cytomegalovirus exposure and HLA in healthy donors. Study-level results: Analysis performed later found around 15,000 TCR beta sequences associated with HLA alleles at 0.05 false discovery rate. For presence/absence analyses, sequencing depth was assumed to be roughly uniform across donors.

PCR used 60 Vbeta primers and 13 Jbeta primers. The method was immunoSEQ multiplex PCR; TCRdb's version includes in-frame clones alone and lacks a portion of them. The sample includes more than 95,000 clones, over 60% of them seen just once. The sequence was collected from a man aged 55 to 70 in good health and CMV-seropositive. The gene calls are TRBV7-2 and TRBJ2-5; 11 bases match TRBD2. Sequenced: PBMCs. The CDR3 reads CASRFSGGAAETQYF. CDR3 DNA: TGTGCCAGCAGGTTTAGCGGGGGGGCCGCGGAGACCCAGTACTTC. The full variable domain, rest sourced from reference TRBV7-2 and TRBJ2-5, is GAGVSQSPSNKVTEKGKDVELRCDPISGHTALYWYRQSLGQGLEFLIYFQGNSAPDKSGLPSDRFSAERTGGSVSTLTIQRTQQEDSAVYLCASRFSGGAAETQYFGPGTRLLVL.